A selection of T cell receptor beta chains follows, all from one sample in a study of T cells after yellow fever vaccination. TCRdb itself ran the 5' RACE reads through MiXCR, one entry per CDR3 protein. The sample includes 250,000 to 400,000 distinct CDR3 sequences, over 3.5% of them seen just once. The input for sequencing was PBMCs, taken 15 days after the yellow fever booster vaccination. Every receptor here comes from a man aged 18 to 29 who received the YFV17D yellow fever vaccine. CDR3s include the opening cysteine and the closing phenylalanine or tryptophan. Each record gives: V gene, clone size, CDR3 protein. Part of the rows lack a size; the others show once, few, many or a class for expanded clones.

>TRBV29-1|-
CSVLIDRVNTEAFF
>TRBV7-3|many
CASSPTAGELFF
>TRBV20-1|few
CSAKNHATSEGGEQYF
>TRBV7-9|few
CASSPPLGDGANVLTF
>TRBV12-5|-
CASGLEVGGPGELFF
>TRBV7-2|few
CASSLSGQFYNSPLHF
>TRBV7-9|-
CASSPNLATLAKNIQYF
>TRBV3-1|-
CASSQGKSINWLAGIYNEQFF
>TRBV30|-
CAWSDPRAETQYF
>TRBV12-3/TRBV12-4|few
CASSLRQPNSAEAFF
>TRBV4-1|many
CASSQGRGGLNTEAFF
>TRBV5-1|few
CASRPDREDEPQHF
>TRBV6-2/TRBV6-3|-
CASSSAQGQPRGNEQFF
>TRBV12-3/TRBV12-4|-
CASSSSDANEQFF